These T cell receptor beta chains were read from a single sample in a study of T cells in Graves' hyperthyroidism and ophthalmopathy. A single record per CDR3 protein comes from TCRdb applying MiXCR to the multiplex PCR reads. Here the sample spans 560,000 or so distinct CDR3 sequences, 46% being singletons. Sequencing was carried out using peripheral blood or thyroid tissue (not recorded which). The receptors stem from a woman between 18 and 29 years old with Graves' hyperthyroidism. Both conserved end residues are part of each CDR3. The D gene is left open where the match is weak.

V gene	CDR3 length	D gene	J gene	CDR3 protein
TRBV6-5	14	-	TRBJ1-2	CASSLAGYNYGYTF
TRBV2	12	-	TRBJ1-1	CASSLGEAEAFF
TRBV2	15	TRBD1	TRBJ2-7	CARQGANAVRHEQYF
TRBV12-3/TRBV12-4	16	-	TRBJ1-2	CASSLRRTAHNYGHTF
TRBV15	16	-	TRBJ1-2	CATSRDRDGANYGYTF
TRBV2	15	TRBD2	TRBJ2-7	CASSTSGGRSYEQYF
TRBV2	14	-	TRBJ2-7	CASSEARASYEQYF
TRBV24-1	14	-	TRBJ1-1	CATSLTGMNTEAFF
TRBV9	13	-	TRBJ1-1	CASSVTTATEAFF
TRBV20-1	15	TRBD2	TRBJ2-3	CSARRAGGPTDTQYF
TRBV7-6	20	TRBD1	TRBJ1-3	CASSVDTGTGALSSGNTIYF
TRBV2	14	-	TRBJ2-2	CASSSPPGGGELFF
TRBV15	15	-	TRBJ2-7	CASSVGGGPSYEQYF
TRBV29-1	10	-	TRBJ2-7	CSVRDYEQYF
TRBV7-2	13	-	TRBJ2-5	CASSHGAAVGQYF
TRBV6-5	13	-	TRBJ1-5	CASSLVNGQPQHF
TRBV20-1	13	-	TRBJ2-5	CSAVTGVRGTQYF
TRBV19	14	-	TRBJ1-1	CASTGRGRSTEAFF
TRBV20-1	15	TRBD2	-	CSASGPTSGTYEQFF
TRBV29-1	14	TRBD1	TRBJ2-3	CSVDRTGSTDTQYF